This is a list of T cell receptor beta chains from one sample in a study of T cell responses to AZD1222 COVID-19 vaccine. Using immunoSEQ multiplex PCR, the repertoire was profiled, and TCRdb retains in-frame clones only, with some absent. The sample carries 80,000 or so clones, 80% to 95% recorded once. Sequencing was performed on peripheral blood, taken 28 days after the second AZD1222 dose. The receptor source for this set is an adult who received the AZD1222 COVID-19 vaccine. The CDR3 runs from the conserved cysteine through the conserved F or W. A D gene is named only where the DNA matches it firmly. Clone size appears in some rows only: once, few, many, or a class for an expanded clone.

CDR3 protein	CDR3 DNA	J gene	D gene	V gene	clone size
CASSLGGSPGRPQHF	TGTGCCAGCAGCTTAGGCGGCAGCCCAGGGCGGCCCCAGCATTTT	TRBJ1-5	NA	TRBV7-8	NA
CASSVAGPMNTEAFF	TGTGCCAGCAGCGTGGCGGGACCGATGAACACTGAAGCTTTCTTT	TRBJ1-1	NA	TRBV7-9	once
CASKEITEQFF	TGCGCCAGCAAGGAGATCACGGAGCAGTTCTTC	TRBJ2-1	NA	TRBV5-1	once
CASSGRRGSGELFF	TGTGCCAGCAGCGGTCGTCGCGGGAGCGGGGAGCTGTTTTTT	TRBJ2-2	TRBD2	TRBV7-8	once
CASSEAHASSGNTIYF	TGTGCCAGCAGTGAAGCGCATGCGAGCTCTGGAAACACCATATATTTT	TRBJ1-3	NA	TRBV6-1	NA
CASSFPGVEQFF	TGTGCCAGCAGTTTCCCAGGGGTAGAGCAGTTCTTC	TRBJ2-1	NA	TRBV27	NA
CASRPLAGGPSYNEQFF	TGTGCCAGCAGGCCACTAGCGGGAGGGCCGAGCTACAATGAGCAGTTCTTC	TRBJ2-1	TRBD2	TRBV11-2	NA
CSVEVAGQGFTEAFF	TGCAGCGTTGAGGTGGCGGGACAGGGATTCACTGAAGCTTTCTTT	TRBJ1-1	TRBD1	TRBV29-1	NA
CASSEQGGGNTIYF	TGTGCCAGCAGCGAACAGGGAGGTGGAAACACCATATATTTT	TRBJ1-3	NA	TRBV9	NA
CASSESGGPTYNEQFF	TGTGCCAGCAGTGAATCTGGTGGGCCGACCTACAATGAGCAGTTCTTC	TRBJ2-1	NA	TRBV25-1	NA
CASRPSPDRLSSYNSPLHF	TGCGCCAGCAGACCCTCCCCGGACAGGCTGAGCTCCTATAATTCACCCCTCCACTTT	TRBJ1-6	TRBD1	TRBV5-1	NA
CASRARTTSTNEKLFF	TGTGCCAGCAGGGCAAGGACAACATCAACTAATGAAAAACTGTTTTTT	TRBJ1-4	NA	TRBV2	NA
CASSEGPWGSEAFF	TGTGCCAGCAGTGAGGGACCCTGGGGTAGTGAAGCTTTCTTT	TRBJ1-1	NA	TRBV2	NA
CAISVSLSLAGYNEQFF	TGTGCCATCAGTGTATCCCTCTCACTAGCGGGATACAATGAGCAGTTCTTC	TRBJ2-1	TRBD2	TRBV10-3	NA
CASSLMGTTYNEQFF	TGCGCCAGCAGCTTGATGGGGACCACCTACAATGAGCAGTTCTTC	TRBJ2-1	NA	TRBV5-1	NA
CASSSTGGEGQPQHF	TGTGCCAGTAGTTCCACAGGGGGCGAGGGTCAGCCCCAGCATTTT	TRBJ1-5	TRBD1	TRBV19	NA
CASSELAGGADTQYF	TGTGCCAGCAGTGAGCTAGCGGGGGGGGCAGATACGCAGTATTTT	TRBJ2-3	TRBD2	TRBV6-1	few
CASMNEGRGHEAFF	TGTGCCAGTATGAACGAGGGCAGGGGCCATGAAGCTTTCTTT	TRBJ1-1	NA	TRBV19	few
CASSLVGQGAEQYF	TGCGCCAGCAGCTTGGTGGGACAGGGGGCCGAGCAGTACTTC	TRBJ2-7	TRBD1	TRBV5-1	NA
CASEGYTF	TGTGCCAGCGAAGGCTACACCTTC	TRBJ1-2	NA	TRBV2	NA
CASSLGREGRHEQFF	TGTGCCAGCAGTTTGGGGCGGGAGGGCCGACATGAGCAGTTCTTC	TRBJ2-1	TRBD2	TRBV28	NA
CASSMGQAYEQYF	TGTGCCAGCAGTATGGGACAGGCCTACGAGCAGTACTTC	TRBJ2-7	TRBD1	TRBV2	NA
CASRRDRSSYEQYF	TGTGCCAGTAGAAGGGACAGAAGCTCCTACGAGCAGTACTTC	TRBJ2-7	TRBD1	TRBV19	NA
CASSLADYLLYNEQFF	TGTGCCAGCAGCTTAGCGGACTACCTATTATACAATGAGCAGTTCTTC	TRBJ2-1	NA	TRBV7-9	once
CSAMTGFEAFF	TGCAGTGCCATGACAGGATTTGAAGCTTTCTTT	TRBJ1-1	NA	TRBV20-1	once
CATSRVRDEQFF	TGTGCCACCAGCAGAGTGCGCGATGAGCAGTTCTTC	TRBJ2-1	NA	TRBV15	once
CASSPGANQPQHF	TGTGCCAGCAGTCCAGGGGCAAATCAGCCCCAGCATTTT	TRBJ1-5	NA	TRBV6-5	NA
CASTASGTNTGELFF	TGTGCCAGCACCGCTAGCGGGACCAACACCGGGGAGCTGTTTTTT	TRBJ2-2	TRBD2	TRBV25-1	few
CASSQFPGGTEAFF	TGCGCCAGCAGTCAATTTCCAGGGGGCACTGAAGCTTTCTTT	TRBJ1-1	TRBD1	TRBV23-1	NA
CASSLGRAGPNTGELFF	TGTGCCAGCAGCTTGGGCCGGGCGGGACCGAACACCGGGGAGCTGTTTTTT	TRBJ2-2	NA	TRBV5-8	NA
CAWSLGQGATGELFF	TGTGCCTGGAGTCTGGGACAGGGGGCGACCGGGGAGCTGTTTTTT	TRBJ2-2	TRBD1	TRBV30	NA
CASSLAIGQTAFF	TGTGCCAGCAGCTTAGCGATAGGCCAGACGGCTTTCTTT	TRBJ1-1	NA	TRBV11-2	NA
CASSLGWETQYF	TGTGCCAGCAGTTTAGGTTGGGAGACCCAGTACTTC	TRBJ2-5	NA	TRBV12-3/TRBV12-4	once
CASTVAGSGTQYF	TGTGCCAGTACCGTTGCAGGGTCGGGGACCCAGTACTTC	TRBJ2-5	NA	TRBV19	NA
CASSFSYAGQANTEAFF	TGTGCCAGCAGTTTTTCTTACGCCGGGCAGGCGAACACTGAAGCTTTCTTT	TRBJ1-1	NA	TRBV28	NA
CASSIVGNTDTQYF	TGTGCCAGTAGTATAGTCGGGAATACAGATACGCAGTATTTT	TRBJ2-3	NA	TRBV19	few
CASSGPGQAYYEQYF	TGTGCCAGCAGCGGTCCGGGACAGGCTTACTACGAGCAGTACTTC	TRBJ2-7	TRBD1	TRBV7-6	NA
CASRETGASIGEQYF	TGTGCCAGCAGGGAGACGGGTGCTTCGATTGGTGAGCAGTACTTC	TRBJ2-7	NA	TRBV28	NA
CASSIGRGSNEKLFF	TGTGCCAGTAGTATCGGCAGGGGGTCTAATGAAAAACTGTTTTTT	TRBJ1-4	TRBD1	TRBV19	NA
CASSLDRGGTEAFF	TGTGCCAGCAGCTTAGACAGGGGAGGCACTGAAGCTTTCTTT	TRBJ1-1	TRBD1	TRBV7-6	NA
CASSLGLAANEQFF	TGTGCCAGCAGCTTAGGACTAGCGGCGAATGAGCAGTTCTTC	TRBJ2-1	TRBD2	TRBV11-3	NA
CASRETGRDEKLFF	TGTGCCAGCCGAGAGACAGGGAGGGATGAAAAACTGTTTTTT	TRBJ1-4	TRBD1	TRBV6-5	NA
CASSLRTGELFF	TGTGCCAGCAGCTTACGCACCGGGGAGCTGTTTTTT	TRBJ2-2	NA	TRBV12-3/TRBV12-4	NA
CASSLLMTWTGERGKLFF	TGTGCCAGCAGCTTATTAATGACTTGGACAGGGGAGAGAGGAAAACTGTTTTTT	TRBJ1-4	TRBD1	TRBV11-2	NA
CASKGTLPETQYF	TGCGCCAGCAAAGGGACCCTACCGGAGACCCAGTACTTC	TRBJ2-5	NA	TRBV10-2	NA
CASSPRIRGAYEQYF	TGTGCCAGCAGCCCGCGGATACGGGGCGCCTACGAGCAGTACTTC	TRBJ2-7	NA	TRBV5-6	NA
CASGFSTDRGDSNTGELFF	TGTGCTAGTGGTTTCTCCACCGACAGGGGAGACTCGAACACCGGGGAGCTGTTTTTT	TRBJ2-2	TRBD1	TRBV12-5	NA
CASSLAPYNEQFF	TGTGCCAGCAGCTTAGCCCCCTACAATGAGCAGTTCTTC	TRBJ2-1	NA	TRBV7-2	NA
CASSEWDYGYTF	TGCGCCAGCAGTGAATGGGACTATGGCTACACCTTC	TRBJ1-2	NA	TRBV10-1	NA
CASSLAYHSNTEAFF	TGCGCCAGCAGCTTGGCATATCACTCGAACACTGAAGCTTTCTTT	TRBJ1-1	NA	TRBV5-1	NA
CSASSRESSYEQYF	TGCAGTGCTAGTAGCAGGGAGAGCTCCTACGAGCAGTACTTC	TRBJ2-7	NA	TRBV20-1	NA
CASSQDAREGTDTQYF	TGTGCCAGCAGCCAAGATGCAAGGGAGGGCACAGATACGCAGTATTTT	TRBJ2-3	NA	TRBV4-2	NA